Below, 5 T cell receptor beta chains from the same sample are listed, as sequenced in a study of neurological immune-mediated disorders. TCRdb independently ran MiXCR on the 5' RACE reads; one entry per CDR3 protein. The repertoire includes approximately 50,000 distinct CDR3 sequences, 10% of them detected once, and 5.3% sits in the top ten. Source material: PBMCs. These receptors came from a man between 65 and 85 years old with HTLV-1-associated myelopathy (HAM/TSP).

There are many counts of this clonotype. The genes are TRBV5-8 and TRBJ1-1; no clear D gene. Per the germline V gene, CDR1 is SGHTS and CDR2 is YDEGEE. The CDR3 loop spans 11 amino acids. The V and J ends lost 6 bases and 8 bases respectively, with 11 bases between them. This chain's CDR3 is CASKFLLEAFF. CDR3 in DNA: TGTGCCAGCAAATTTTTACTAGAAGCTTTCTTT.

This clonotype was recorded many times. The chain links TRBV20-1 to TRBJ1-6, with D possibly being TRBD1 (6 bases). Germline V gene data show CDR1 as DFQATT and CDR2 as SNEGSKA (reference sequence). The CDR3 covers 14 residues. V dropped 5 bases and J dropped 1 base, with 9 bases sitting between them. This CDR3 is CSAATGSYNSPLHF. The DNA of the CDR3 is TGCAGTGCTGCTACAGGGTCCTATAATTCACCCCTCCACTTT.

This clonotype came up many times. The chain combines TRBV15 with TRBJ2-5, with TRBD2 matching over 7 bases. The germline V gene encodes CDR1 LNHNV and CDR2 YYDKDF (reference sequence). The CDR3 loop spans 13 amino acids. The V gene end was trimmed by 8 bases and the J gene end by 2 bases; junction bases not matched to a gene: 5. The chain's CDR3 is CATRGDLQETQYF. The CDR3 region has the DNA TGTGCCACCCGGGGGGACCTACAAGAGACCCAGTACTTC.

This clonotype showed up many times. The DNA of the CDR3 is TGTGCCAGCTCCCCATCCTGGTACGAGCAGTACTTC. Translating it yields CASSPSWYEQYF. This chain uses TRBV18 with TRBJ2-7; D not certain. V dropped 6 bases and J dropped 4 bases, with 10 bases sitting between them. Germline V gene lookup returns CDR1 KGHSH and CDR2 LQKENI. This CDR3 contains 12 residues.

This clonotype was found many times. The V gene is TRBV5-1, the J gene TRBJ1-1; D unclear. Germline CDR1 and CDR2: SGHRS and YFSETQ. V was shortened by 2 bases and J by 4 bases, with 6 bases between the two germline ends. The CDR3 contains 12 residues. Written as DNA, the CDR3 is TGCGCCAGCAGCTTCTATGGCACTGAAGCTTTCTTT. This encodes CASSFYGTEAFF.